A single TCR beta chain is shown here with its context. This specimen belongs to a study of control samples from healthy donors and cancer patients. CDR3 length: 15 amino acids. The V and J ends lost 10 bases and 2 bases respectively, with 21 bases between them. Germline assignment: CDR1 MNHNY and CDR2 SVGAGI (reference sequence). Sequencing used immunoSEQ multiplex PCR; TCRdb keeps in-frame clones, though not all of them. The sample shows about 180,000 clones, around nine tenths of them seen only once. This clonotype was sampled from a man younger than 45 in good health. The rearrangement joins TRBV6-6 to TRBJ2-7; tentative D call: TRBD1 (6 bases). The sequencing sample was made of blood. The CDR3 reads CATNLTPQGPYEQYF. CDR3 nucleotides: TGTGCCACTAATTTGACCCCTCAGGGGCCCTACGAGCAGTACTTC.